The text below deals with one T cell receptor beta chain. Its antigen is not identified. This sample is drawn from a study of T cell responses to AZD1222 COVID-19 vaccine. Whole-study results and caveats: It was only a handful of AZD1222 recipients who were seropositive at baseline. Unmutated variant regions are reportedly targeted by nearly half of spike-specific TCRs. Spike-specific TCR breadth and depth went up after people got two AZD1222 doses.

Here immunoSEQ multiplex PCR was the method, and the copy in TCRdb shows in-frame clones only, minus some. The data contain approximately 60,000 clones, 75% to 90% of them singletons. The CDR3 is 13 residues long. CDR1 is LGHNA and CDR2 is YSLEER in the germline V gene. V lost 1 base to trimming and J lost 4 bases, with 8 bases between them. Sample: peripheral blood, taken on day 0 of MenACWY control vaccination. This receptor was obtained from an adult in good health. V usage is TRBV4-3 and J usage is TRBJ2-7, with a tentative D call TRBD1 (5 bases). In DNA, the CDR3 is TGCGCCAGCAGCCAAGGAACAGGTTACGAGCAGTACTTC. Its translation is CASSQGTGYEQYF.